Included here is one TCR beta chain sequence, with context. Germline V gives CDR1 SQVTM, CDR2 ANQGSEA. The ends lost 7 bases at V and 6 bases at J; junction bases unmatched: 15. This CDR3 has 15 residues. The data were taken from a study of CD8+ T cells in alopecia areata. RNA extraction was followed by reverse transcription into cDNA, which acted as the sequencing template. Method: immunoSEQ multiplex PCR; TCRdb's copy keeps in-frame clones and lacks some. The table lists 140,000 to 150,000 clones, around 51% of them singletons. This material consisted of CD4+ T cells sorted from blood, taken at week 0. The clonotype was recovered from a human donor with alopecia areata. The chain recombines TRBV29-1 with TRBJ2-3; 8 bases agree with TRBD2. Here the CDR3 DNA reads TGCAGCGCCCATACTTTCAGCGGGAGTGGGGATACGCAGTATTTT. Its translation: CSAHTFSGSGDTQYF.